The sequence of this TCR beta chain was determined in a study of blood T cell repertoires in COVID-19 (dated by TCRdb to about 2020). In terms of the full investigation: Collaborator samples came from the United States, Italy and Spain and covered acute and convalescent phases of COVID-19. The prospective study material was composed of cDNA or gDNA derived from T cells, B-cell-depleted T cells, or PBMCs. The dataset comprised deeply sampled blood TCRbeta repertoires from subjects exposed to, actively infected with, or recovered from COVID-19. The repertoires were released in a freely available public database meant as a resource for research on the immune response to SARS-CoV-2. Samples were obtained from the ongoing ImmuneRACE study (first 160 participants) and from about 1,300 subjects provided by 6 global collaborators. Nearly every sample came with metadata listing a de-identified subject ID, COVID-19 status, age in years and sex. Where HLA class I and class II types were available, the types were taken from metadata supplied by the sample provider, not from assay-based typing. The paper's findings and limits, for the study overall: Clinical and demographic metadata were provided uncurated, with the amount varying by source and participant.

Whole blood was collected in K2EDTA tubes by collaborating institutions according to the institutions' own protocols. For TCRbeta analysis, collaborators shipped samples as frozen whole blood, isolated PBMCs, or DNA extracted from either of those sample types. TCRbeta CDR3 regions were amplified from genomic DNA by means of the immunoSEQ Assay, a bias-controlled multiplex PCR. In the paper's pipeline: Nucleated cell counts per sample were estimated from amplification of reference gene primers within the assay. To quantify the absolute abundance of each unique TCRbeta CDR3 rearrangement, sequence reads were collapsed and filtered. Productive Simpson clonality was computed per sample as the square root of Simpson's diversity index over productive rearrangements. As stored in TCRdb, this immuneACCESS dataset retains in-frame rearrangements with V and J assigned. A fraction of the clones does not appear; measured against another copy, unresolved V genes explain less than half of the discrepancy, and the remainder lacks a known reason. Clone size and V and J calls were adopted from that table, with D and trimming inferred from the DNA. The sample includes fewer than 50,000 clones, with over 70% observed a single time. The ten top clones hold 15% to 20% of the sample.

This clone was seen once. Its antigen is unknown. No much larger clone exists at a distance of one base, and base qualities are not known. A distance of 15 bases separates the germline ends of V and J, which lose 8 bases and 7 bases respectively. Via the germline V gene, CDR1 is MGHDK and CDR2 SYGVNS. The CDR3 spans 13 residues, from the cysteine through the phenylalanine. Only the CDR3 part of the read is kept: 39 bases, read in frame from the first base. Material for sequencing was peripheral blood. The rearranged segments are TRBV25-1 and TRBJ2-1; the D region possibly corresponds to TRBD2 (6 bases align). The clonotype comes from a man in his 70s with acute or convalescent COVID-19. Here the CDR3 is given as CASSKGGRNEQFF. The sequenced DNA is TGTGCCAGCTCCAAAGGAGGGCGGAATGAGCAGTTCTTC.